Included here is one T cell receptor beta chain sequence, with context. The data were taken from a study of blood T cell repertoires in COVID-19. TCRdb keeps only in-frame clones here, not all; method: immunoSEQ multiplex PCR. The sample comprises 20,000 to 25,000 clones, about 88% of which are singletons, and about 25% rests with the top ten. CDR3 length equals 14 residues. Germline V gives CDR1 SGHTA, CDR2 FQGTGA. V trimming: 5 bases; J trimming: 6 bases; junction bases outside the gene matches: 6. The sample taken for sequencing was peripheral blood. This TCR was recovered from a human donor with active COVID-19. The donor label of this sample is uncertain. The genes are TRBV7-3 and TRBJ2-3; 9 nucleotides line up with TRBD1. The CDR3 is CASSPGQGPDTQYF. In DNA form, the CDR3 reads TGTGCCAGCAGCCCAGGACAGGGGCCCGATACGCAGTATTTT. Looking up the rest from reference TRBV7-3 and TRBJ2-3 gives the full variable domain: GAGVSQTPSNKVTEKGKYVELRCDPISGHTALYWYRQSLGQGPEFLIYFQGTGAADDSGLPNDRFFAVRPEGSVSTLKIQRTERGDSAVYLCASSPGQGPDTQYFGPGTRLTVL.